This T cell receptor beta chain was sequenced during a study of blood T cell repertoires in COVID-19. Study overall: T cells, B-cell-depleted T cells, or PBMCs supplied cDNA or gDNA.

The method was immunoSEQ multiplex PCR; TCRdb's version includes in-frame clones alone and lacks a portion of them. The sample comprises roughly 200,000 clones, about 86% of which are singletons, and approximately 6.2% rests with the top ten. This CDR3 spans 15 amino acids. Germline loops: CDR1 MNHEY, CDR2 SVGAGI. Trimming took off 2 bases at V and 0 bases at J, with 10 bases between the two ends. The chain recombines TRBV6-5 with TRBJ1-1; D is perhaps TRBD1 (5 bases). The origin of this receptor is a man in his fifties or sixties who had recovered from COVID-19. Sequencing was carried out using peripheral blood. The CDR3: CASSYQGRMNTEAFF. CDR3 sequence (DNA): TGTGCCAGCAGTTACCAGGGAAGAATGAACACTGAAGCTTTCTTT.